This T cell receptor (beta chain) was found in a study of PD-L1 blockade in urothelial cancer (dated by TCRdb to the late 2010s). Background on the whole study: Therapy was started in about 2014 for all patients, and atezolizumab 1,200 mg was administered intravenously every 3 weeks. Twenty-five of 29 patients were identified as males with urothelial cancer of bladder origin, and a prior smoking history was reported by 18 of 29 patients. Patients had an ECOG performance status of 0 or 1 and had received between 0 and 3 prior chemotherapy regimens. Blood samples were analyzed at two time points: 3 weeks after treatment start (second dose) and 6 weeks after treatment start. Blood samples gave median yields of approximately 130,000 T cells and 80,000 or so unique TCRs, along with a median clonality of around 0.08. The study, an exploratory multi-omic analysis, examined somatic, immune and clinical correlates of response to PD-L1 blockade with atezolizumab in urothelial cancer. Pretreatment tumor samples, along with matched peripheral blood collected serially before and after atezolizumab treatment, underwent TCR sequencing. Durable clinical benefit meant progression-free survival longer than 6 months, and TCR features were also tested against progression-free and overall survival. In the same patients who had TCR sequencing, pretreatment tumors also underwent whole exome sequencing and RNA sequencing. Durable clinical benefit was achieved by nine patients and was not achieved by 20 patients. Pretreatment blood TCR-seq was available for about 27 patients, at least one posttreatment blood collection was obtained for about 24 patients, and tumor TCR-seq was available for about 24 patients. Overall study outcomes, separate from this receptor: A pretreatment peripheral blood TCR clonality below the median was linked to improved progression-free and overall survival. Greater expansion of tumor-associated TCR clones in peripheral blood 3 weeks after the start of treatment was observed in patients with durable benefit (n ≈ 22, p = 0.022). Because the sample size was small (n of about 30) and many of the analyses were exploratory, the results are meant to be hypothesis-generating.

The time point tag for this specimen amounts to: peripheral blood 6 weeks after treatment start. A total of 29 patients with locally advanced or metastatic urothelial carcinoma, treated at Memorial Sloan Kettering on a trial protocol, made up the cohort. Peripheral blood mononuclear cells were collected pretreatment and during treatment, with between 1 and 8 total time points obtained per patient. The Qiagen DNeasy Blood extraction kit was used to purify genomic DNA from total PBMCs and from tumor samples. PBMCs were collected pretreatment and during treatment, and were isolated and stored as previously described. Measured from the cysteine to the phenylalanine, the CDR3 is 13 residues long. Just the 39-base CDR3 DNA is kept, in frame starting at base 1. The CDR1 and CDR2 encoded by the germline V gene are SQVTM and ANQGSEA. The V end gives up 6 bases and the J end 1 base, leaving 4 bases in the junction not matched to a gene.

Synthetic TCR analog templates were spiked into each PCR so that absolute template abundance could be estimated from read counts. Using the immunoSEQ assay, TCRbeta CDR3 regions were amplified from genomic DNA with bias-controlled V and J gene primers. Sequencing of rearranged TCRbeta segments was done at approximately 20X coverage. For the original study's pipeline: Clustering was used to correct sequencing errors, and CDR3s were annotated against IMGT to assign V, D and J genes. Downstream analyses used only productive TCRbeta rearrangements and left out out-of-frame or stop-codon sequences. Clonality was calculated as one minus the Shannon entropy normalized by the log of the number of unique productive sequences. Fisher's exact test with Benjamini-Hochberg correction, using a cutoff of adjusted p below 0.01, was how clones that differed between time points or between blood and tumor were identified. Sourced from immuneACCESS, this table was stored by TCRdb with only in-frame sequences that have V and J called. A share of the clones is absent; for the studies checked, an unresolved V gene accounts for under half, and the remainder has no known explanation. V, J and clone size are those of that table, while D and trimming were read from the DNA. For this sample the table gives some 110,000 clones, of which approximately 90% were detected only once. The top ten clonotypes cover 1.5% to 2% of the sample.

Note on this clone: The antigen it binds to is not known. It has no much larger one-base neighbor in the sample; base qualities were not kept.

The source of this sequence is a man in his fifties or sixties with urothelial cancer. This material consisted of PBMCs, taken around atezolizumab (anti-PD-L1) treatment. The chain is assembled from TRBV29-1 and TRBJ1-1, and 8 bases in between align with TRBD1. CDR3 reads: CSVAGQGNTEAFF. The bases are TGCAGCGTAGCCGGACAGGGGAACACTGAAGCTTTCTTT.